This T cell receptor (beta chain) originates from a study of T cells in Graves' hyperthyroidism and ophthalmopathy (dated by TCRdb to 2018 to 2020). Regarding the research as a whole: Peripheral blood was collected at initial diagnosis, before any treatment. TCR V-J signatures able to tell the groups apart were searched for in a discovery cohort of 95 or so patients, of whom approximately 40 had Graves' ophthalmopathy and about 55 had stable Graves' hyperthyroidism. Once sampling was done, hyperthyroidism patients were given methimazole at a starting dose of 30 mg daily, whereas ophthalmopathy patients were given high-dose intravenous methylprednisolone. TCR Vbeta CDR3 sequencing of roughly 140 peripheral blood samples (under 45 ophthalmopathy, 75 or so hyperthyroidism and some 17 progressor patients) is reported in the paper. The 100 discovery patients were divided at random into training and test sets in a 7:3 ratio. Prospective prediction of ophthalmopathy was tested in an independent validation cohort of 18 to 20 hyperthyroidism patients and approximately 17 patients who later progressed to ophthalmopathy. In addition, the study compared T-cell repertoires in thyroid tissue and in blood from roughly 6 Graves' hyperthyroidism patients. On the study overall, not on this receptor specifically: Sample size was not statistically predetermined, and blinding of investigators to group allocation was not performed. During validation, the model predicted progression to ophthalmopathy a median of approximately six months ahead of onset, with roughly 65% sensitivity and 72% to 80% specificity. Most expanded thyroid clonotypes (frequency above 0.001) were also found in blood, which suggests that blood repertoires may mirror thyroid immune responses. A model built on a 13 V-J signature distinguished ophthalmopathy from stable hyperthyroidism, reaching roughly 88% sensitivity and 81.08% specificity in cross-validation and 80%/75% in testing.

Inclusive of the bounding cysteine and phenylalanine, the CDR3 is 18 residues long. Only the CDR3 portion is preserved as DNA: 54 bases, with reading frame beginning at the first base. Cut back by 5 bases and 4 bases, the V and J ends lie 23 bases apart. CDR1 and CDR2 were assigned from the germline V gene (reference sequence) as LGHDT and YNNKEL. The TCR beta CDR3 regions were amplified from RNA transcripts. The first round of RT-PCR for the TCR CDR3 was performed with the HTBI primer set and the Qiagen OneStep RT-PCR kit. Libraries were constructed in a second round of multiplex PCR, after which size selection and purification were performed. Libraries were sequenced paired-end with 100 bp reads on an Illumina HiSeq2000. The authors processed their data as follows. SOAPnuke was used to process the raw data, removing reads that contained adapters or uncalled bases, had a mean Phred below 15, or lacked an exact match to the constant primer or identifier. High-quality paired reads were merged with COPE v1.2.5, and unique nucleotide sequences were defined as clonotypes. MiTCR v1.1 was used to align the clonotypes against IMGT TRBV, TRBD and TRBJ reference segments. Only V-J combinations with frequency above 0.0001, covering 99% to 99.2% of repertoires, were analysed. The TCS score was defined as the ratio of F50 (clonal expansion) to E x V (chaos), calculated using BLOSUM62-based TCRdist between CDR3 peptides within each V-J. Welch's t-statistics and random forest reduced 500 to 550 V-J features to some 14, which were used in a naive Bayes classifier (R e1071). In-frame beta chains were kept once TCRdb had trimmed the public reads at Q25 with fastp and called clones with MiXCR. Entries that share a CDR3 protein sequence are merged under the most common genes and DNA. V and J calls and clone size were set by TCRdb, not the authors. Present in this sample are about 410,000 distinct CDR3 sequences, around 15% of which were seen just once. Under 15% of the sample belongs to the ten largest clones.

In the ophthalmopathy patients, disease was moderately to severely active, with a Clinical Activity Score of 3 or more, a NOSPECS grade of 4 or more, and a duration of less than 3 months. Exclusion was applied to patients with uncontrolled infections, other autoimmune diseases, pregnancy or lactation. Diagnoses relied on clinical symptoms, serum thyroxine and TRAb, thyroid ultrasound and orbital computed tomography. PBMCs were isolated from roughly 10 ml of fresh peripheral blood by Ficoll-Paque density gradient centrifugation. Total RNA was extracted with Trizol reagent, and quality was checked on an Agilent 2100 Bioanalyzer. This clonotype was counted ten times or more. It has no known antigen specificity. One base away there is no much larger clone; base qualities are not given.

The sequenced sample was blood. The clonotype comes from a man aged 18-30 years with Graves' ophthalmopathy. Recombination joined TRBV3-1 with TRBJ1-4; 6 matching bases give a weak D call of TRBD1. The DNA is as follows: TGTGCCAGCAGCTCACCCGTGGCGACAGGCCTCCTTAATGAAAAACTGTTTTTT. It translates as CASSSPVATGLLNEKLFF.